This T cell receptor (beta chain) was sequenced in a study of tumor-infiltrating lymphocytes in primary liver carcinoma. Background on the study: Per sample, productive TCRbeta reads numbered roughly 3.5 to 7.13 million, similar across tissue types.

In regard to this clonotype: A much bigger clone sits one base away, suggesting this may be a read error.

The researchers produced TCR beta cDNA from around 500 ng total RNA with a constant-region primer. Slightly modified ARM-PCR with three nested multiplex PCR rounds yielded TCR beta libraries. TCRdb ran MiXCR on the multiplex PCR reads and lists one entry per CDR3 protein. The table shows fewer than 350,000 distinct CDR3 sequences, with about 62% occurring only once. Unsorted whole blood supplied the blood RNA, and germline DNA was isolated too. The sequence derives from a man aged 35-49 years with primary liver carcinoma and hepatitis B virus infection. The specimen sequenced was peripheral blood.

The CDR3 DNA sequence: TGTGCCAGCAGCGCTACAGGGGGGGGGCACTATGGCTACACCTTC. It is translated as CASSATGGGHYGYTF. The chain carries TRBV5-4 and TRBJ1-2, with TRBD1 matching over 8 bases. The V gene end was trimmed by 4 bases and the J gene end by 3 bases; junction bases not matched to a gene: 8. Germline CDR1 reads SGHNT; CDR2 reads YYREEE (reference sequence). The CDR3 is 15 residues long.